What follows are 10 T cell receptor beta chains derived from one specimen sequenced in a study of T cells after yellow fever vaccination. One entry per CDR3 protein, called by TCRdb with MiXCR from the 5' RACE reads. The repertoire includes hundreds of thousands of distinct CDR3 sequences, roughly 13% of them detected once, and more than 12% sits in the top ten. This sample comprised PBMCs, obtained on the day of the yellow fever booster vaccination. The source of these receptors is a man aged 25-40 years who received the YFV17D yellow fever vaccine.

Note on this clonotype: At one of its ends the junction is not consistent with the germline gene, which may arise from a read error. The rearrangement uses TRBV20-1 and TRBJ2-1; TRBD2 aligns across 7 bases. Germline V gene data show CDR1 as DFQATT and CDR2 as SNEGSKA (reference sequence). The CDR3 runs to 16 residues. CDR3: CCARDPRGLSYNEQFF. CDR3 coding DNA: TGCTGTGCTAGAGATCCAAGGGGACTATCCTACAATGAGCAGTTCTTC.

This clonotype appeared a few times. In DNA, the CDR3 is TGTGCCAGCAGTGAAGTGAATCGGTTGTGGTCTAGTCAGCCCCAGCATTTT. It codes for CASSEVNRLWSSQPQHF. The rearrangement links TRBV2 to TRBJ1-5; D is ambiguous. Trimming stripped 1 base from V and 6 bases from J, with 19 bases between. CDR1 is SNHLY, CDR2 FYNNEI, per germline. There are 17 residues in the CDR3.

This clonotype was counted only a few times. The genes are TRBV20-1 and TRBJ2-7, with 7 bases identical to TRBD1. This CDR3 comprises 13 residues. The junction had 7 bases not matched to a gene; V was cut back by 6 bases and J by 2 bases. Germline CDR1 and CDR2: DFQATT and SNEGSKA (reference sequence). CDR3 coding DNA: TGCAGTGCCCCGGACAGGCAAACCTACGAGCAGTACTTC. This gives the protein CSAPDRQTYEQYF.

This clonotype was recorded a few times. V is TRBV20-1 and J is TRBJ1-2; D not resolved. Trimming pared 2 bases from V and 8 bases from J, leaving 9 bases between. Germline CDR1 DFQATT, CDR2 SNEGSKA (reference sequence). This CDR3 has 11 amino acids. The CDR3 nucleotides read TGCAGTGCTAGACGCCAGTGGGGCTACACCTTC. It codes for CSARRQWGYTF.

In DNA form, the CDR3 reads TGTGCCAGCAGCGAGGGGACTAGCGCCTACAATGAGCAGTTCTTC. Its translation: CASSEGTSAYNEQFF. The chain has TRBV9 and TRBJ2-1, with TRBD2 identical over 10 bases. J was trimmed by 2 bases and V by 3 bases; bases with no gene match: 2. CDR1 and CDR2 (germline): SGDLS, YYNGEE. There are 15 residues in the CDR3.

This clonotype was observed at least ten times. The V gene is TRBV5-1, the J gene TRBJ2-7, with 7 nucleotides matching TRBD2. The CDR3 length is 14 residues. Germline lookup yields CDR1 SGHRS and CDR2 YFSETQ. V was clipped by 2 bases and J by 5 bases; unmatched bases: 7. CDR3 sequence reads: CASSFSPSGDEQYF. CDR3 sequence (DNA): TGCGCCAGCAGCTTCTCCCCCAGCGGGGACGAGCAGTACTTC.

This clonotype was seen more than once but under ten times. The V call is TRBV6-5, the J call TRBJ1-1; no firm D call. Per the germline V gene, CDR1 is MNHEY and CDR2 is SVGAGI. V lost 5 bases, J lost 1 base, and 8 bases lay in between. The CDR3 is made up of 13 amino acids. The CDR3 sequence is CASSPRPNTEAFF. CDR3 nucleotide sequence: TGTGCCAGCAGTCCCCGGCCGAACACTGAAGCTTTCTTT.

This clonotype occurred a few times. The chain employs TRBV7-8 and TRBJ2-7, with D perhaps matching TRBD1 or TRBD2 (6 bases each). The CDR3 runs 16 residues. Germline assignment: CDR1 SGHVS and CDR2 FQNEAQ. V lost 5 bases, J lost 3 bases, and 20 bases lay in between. The CDR3 nucleotides are TGTGCCAGCAGCCTCACCACTAGCAGGGGAGACTACGAGCAGTACTTC. Translated: CASSLTTSRGDYEQYF.

This clonotype was found a few times. The rearrangement uses TRBV6-5 and TRBJ1-4, with D unresolved. In germline, CDR1 is MNHEY, CDR2 SVGAGI. This CDR3 has 14 residues. V shed 2 bases and J shed 8 bases, with 12 bases lying between them. This CDR3 is CASSYSSVGEKLFF. In DNA, the CDR3 is TGTGCCAGCAGTTACAGCTCCGTCGGGGAAAAACTGTTTTTT.

This clonotype was counted only a few times. V gene TRBV12-3 or TRBV12-4 combines with J gene TRBJ1-1; D not certain. The V gene lost 5 bases and the J gene lost 1 base, with 11 bases spanning the gap. The CDR3 extends over 14 amino acids. CDR3 residues: CASSAIDKNTEAFF. DNA of the CDR3: TGTGCCAGCAGTGCAATTGACAAGAACACTGAAGCTTTCTTT.